This T cell receptor beta chain was sequenced in a study of T cells in Graves' hyperthyroidism and ophthalmopathy. Study conclusions and caveats: Researchers found most expanded thyroid clonotypes above 0.001 in blood as well.

V lost 4 bases to trimming and J lost 6 bases; unmatched junction nucleotides: 8. The CDR3 totals 15 residues. CDR1 and CDR2 (germline): SGHNT, YYREEE (reference sequence). Amplification targeted TCR beta CDR3 regions from RNA transcripts. RT-PCR in the first round (using the HTBI primer set) targeted the TCR CDR3. TCRdb used MiXCR to reprocess the multiplex PCR reads, holding one entry per CDR3 protein. The sample holds roughly 740,000 distinct CDR3 sequences; 16% are singletons and the top ten take roughly 8%. A word on this clonotype: Its antigen is currently unknown.

The receptor comes from a man aged 18 to 29 with Graves' hyperthyroidism. This chain links TRBV5-4 with TRBJ2-7, with 12 bases fitting TRBD2. The sequencing sample was made of blood. The CDR3 region is CASSAGLAGSSEQYF. CDR3 nucleotide sequence: TGTGCCAGCAGCGCCGGACTAGCGGGGAGTAGCGAGCAGTACTTC.